This record concerns one TCR beta chain sequence. The data are from a study of control samples from healthy donors and cancer patients. The CDR3 has 15 amino acids. CDR1 and CDR2 from the germline V gene are SEHNR and FQNEAQ (reference sequence). The junction had 6 bases not matched to a gene; V was cut back by 5 bases and J by 4 bases. Using immunoSEQ multiplex PCR, the repertoire was profiled, and TCRdb retains in-frame clones only, with some absent. The sample holds 20,000 to 30,000 clones, approximately 85% seen once. The specimen was PBMCs. The V gene is TRBV7-9, the J gene TRBJ1-5; 9 bases are shared with TRBD1. This TCR came from a woman aged 55-69 years with head and neck cancer. This CDR3 reads CASSQGQGLNQPQHF. CDR3 DNA sequence: TGTGCCAGCAGCCAAGGACAGGGGCTGAATCAGCCCCAGCATTTT. The full variable domain, its missing parts supplied by reference TRBV7-9 and TRBJ1-5, is DTGVSQNPRHKITKRGQNVTFRCDPISEHNRLYWYRQTLGQGPEFLTYFQNEAQLEKSRLLSDRFSAERPKGSFSTLEIQRTEQGDSAMYLCASSQGQGLNQPQHFGDGTRLSIL.